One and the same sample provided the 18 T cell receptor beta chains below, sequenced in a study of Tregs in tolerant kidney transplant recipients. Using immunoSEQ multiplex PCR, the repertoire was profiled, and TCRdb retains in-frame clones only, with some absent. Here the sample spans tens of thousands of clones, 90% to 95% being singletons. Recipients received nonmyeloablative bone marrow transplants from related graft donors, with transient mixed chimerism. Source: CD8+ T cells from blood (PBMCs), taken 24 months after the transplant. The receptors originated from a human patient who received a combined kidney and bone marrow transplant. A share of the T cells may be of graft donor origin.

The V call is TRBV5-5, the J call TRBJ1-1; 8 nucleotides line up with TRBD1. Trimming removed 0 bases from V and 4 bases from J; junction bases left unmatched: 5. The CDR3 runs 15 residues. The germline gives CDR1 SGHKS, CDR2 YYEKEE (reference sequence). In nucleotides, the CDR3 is TGTGCCAGCAGCTTGGGACAGGGGATCGGCACTGAAGCTTTCTTT. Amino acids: CASSLGQGIGTEAFF.

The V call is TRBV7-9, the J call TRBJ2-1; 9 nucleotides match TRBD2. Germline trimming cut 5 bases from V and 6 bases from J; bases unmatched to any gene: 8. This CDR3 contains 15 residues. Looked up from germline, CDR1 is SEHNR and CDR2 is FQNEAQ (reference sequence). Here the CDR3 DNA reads TGTGCCAGCAGCCGGAGAGCGGGAGGCGCCAATGAGCAGTTCTTC. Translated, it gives CASSRRAGGANEQFF.

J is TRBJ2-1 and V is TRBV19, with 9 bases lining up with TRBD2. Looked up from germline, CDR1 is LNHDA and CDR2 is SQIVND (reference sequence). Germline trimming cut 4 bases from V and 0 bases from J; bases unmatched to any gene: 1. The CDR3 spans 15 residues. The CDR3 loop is CASSTAGGSYNEQFF. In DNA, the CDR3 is TGTGCCAGTAGTACAGCGGGAGGCTCCTACAATGAGCAGTTCTTC.

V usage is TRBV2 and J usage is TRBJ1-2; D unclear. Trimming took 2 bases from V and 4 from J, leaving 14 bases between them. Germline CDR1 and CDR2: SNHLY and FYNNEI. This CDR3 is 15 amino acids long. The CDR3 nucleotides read TGTGCCAGCAGTGAAAGTAAGAGCCCGTCCTATGGCTACACCTTC. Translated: CASSESKSPSYGYTF.

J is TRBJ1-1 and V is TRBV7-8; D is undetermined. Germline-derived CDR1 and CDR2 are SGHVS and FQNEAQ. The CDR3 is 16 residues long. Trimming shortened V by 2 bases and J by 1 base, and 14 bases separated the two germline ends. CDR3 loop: CASSLKTAAGNTEAFF. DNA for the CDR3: TGTGCCAGCAGCTTAAAAACCGCCGCAGGGAACACTGAAGCTTTCTTT.

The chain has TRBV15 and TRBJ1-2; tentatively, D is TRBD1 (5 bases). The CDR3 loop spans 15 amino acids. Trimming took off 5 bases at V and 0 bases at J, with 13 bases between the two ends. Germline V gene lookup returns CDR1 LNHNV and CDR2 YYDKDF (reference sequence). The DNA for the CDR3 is TGTGCCACCAGCTCACACAGACAGACTAACTATGGCTACACCTTC. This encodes CATSSHRQTNYGYTF.

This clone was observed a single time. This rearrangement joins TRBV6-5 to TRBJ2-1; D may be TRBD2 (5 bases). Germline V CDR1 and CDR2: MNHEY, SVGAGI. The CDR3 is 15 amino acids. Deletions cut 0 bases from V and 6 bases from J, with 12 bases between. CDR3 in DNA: TGTGCCAGCAGTTACTCGGGAGAGGCTTTCAATGAGCAGTTCTTC. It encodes CASSYSGEAFNEQFF.

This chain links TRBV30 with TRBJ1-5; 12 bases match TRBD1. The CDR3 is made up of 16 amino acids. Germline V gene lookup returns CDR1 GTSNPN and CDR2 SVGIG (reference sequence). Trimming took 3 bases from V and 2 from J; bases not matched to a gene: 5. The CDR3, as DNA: TGTGCCTGGAGCCCCGGGACAGGGGGCGGCAATCAGCCCCAGCATTTT. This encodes CAWSPGTGGGNQPQHF.

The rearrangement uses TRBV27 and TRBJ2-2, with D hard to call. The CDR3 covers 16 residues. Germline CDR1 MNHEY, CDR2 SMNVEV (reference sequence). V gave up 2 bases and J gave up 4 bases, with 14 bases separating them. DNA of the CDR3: TGTGCCAGCAGTTTACGTGCACTATCGAGCACCGGGGAGCTGTTTTTT. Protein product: CASSLRALSSTGELFF.

In nucleotides, the CDR3 is TGCGCCAGCAGCCAAGGGACTAAAGGTAGTGATACGCAGTATTTT. Translated, it gives CASSQGTKGSDTQYF. The gene calls are TRBV4-3 and TRBJ2-3, with D perhaps matching TRBD2 (6 bases). Germline CDR1 LGHNA, CDR2 YSLEER. V lost 1 base to trimming and J lost 6 bases, with 14 bases between them. CDR3 length: 15 amino acids.

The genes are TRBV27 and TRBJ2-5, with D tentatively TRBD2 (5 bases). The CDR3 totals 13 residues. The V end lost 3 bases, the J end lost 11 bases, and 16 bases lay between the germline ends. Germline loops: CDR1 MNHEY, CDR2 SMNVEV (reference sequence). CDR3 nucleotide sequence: TGTGCCAGCAGTTTTGGCGGGTTTGGGGAGCAGTACTTC. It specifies CASSFGGFGEQYF.

Here the CDR3 DNA reads TGTGCCAGCAGCGTAGATGGGGGCTCAGATACGCAGTATTTT. This translates into CASSVDGGSDTQYF. The V call is TRBV9, the J call TRBJ2-3; a possible D gene is TRBD1 (6 bases). Germline V CDR1 and CDR2: SGDLS, YYNGEE. V lost 0 bases to trimming and J lost 4 bases, with 9 bases between them. CDR3 size: 14 residues.

The CDR3 bases are TGTGCCAGCAGCTCTCCGGGACTAGCGGGGGGGCTGGAGCAGTACTTC. The encoded protein is CASSSPGLAGGLEQYF. The chain is built from TRBV5-4 and TRBJ2-7, with TRBD2 matching 16 bases. The CDR3 has 16 amino acids. Trimming removed 3 bases from V and 7 bases from J; junction bases left unmatched: 7. Germline CDR1 SGHNT, CDR2 YYREEE (reference sequence).

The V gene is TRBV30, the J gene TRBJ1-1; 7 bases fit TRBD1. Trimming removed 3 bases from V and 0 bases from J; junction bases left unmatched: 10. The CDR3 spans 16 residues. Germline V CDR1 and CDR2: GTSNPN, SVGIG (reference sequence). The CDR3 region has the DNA TGTGCCTGGAGCCTATTTACAGGGGCTCTGAACACTGAAGCTTTCTTT. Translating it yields CAWSLFTGALNTEAFF.

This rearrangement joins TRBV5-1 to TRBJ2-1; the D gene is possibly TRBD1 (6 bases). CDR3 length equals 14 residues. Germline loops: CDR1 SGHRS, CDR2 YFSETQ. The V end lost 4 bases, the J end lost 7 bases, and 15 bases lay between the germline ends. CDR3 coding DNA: TGCGCCAGCAGCGGGGGCCGGGCGTTAAATGAGCAGTTCTTC. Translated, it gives CASSGGRALNEQFF.

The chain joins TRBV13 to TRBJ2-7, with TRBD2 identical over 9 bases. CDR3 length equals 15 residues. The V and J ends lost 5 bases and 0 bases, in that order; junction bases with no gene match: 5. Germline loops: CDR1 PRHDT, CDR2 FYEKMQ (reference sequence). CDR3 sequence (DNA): TGTGCCAGCAGCCTTCTAGCGGGACACTCCTACGAGCAGTACTTC. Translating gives CASSLLAGHSYEQYF.

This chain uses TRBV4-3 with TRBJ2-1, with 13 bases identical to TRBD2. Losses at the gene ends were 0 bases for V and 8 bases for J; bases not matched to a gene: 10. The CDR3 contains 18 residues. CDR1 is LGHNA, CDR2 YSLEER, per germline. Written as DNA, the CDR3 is TGCGCCAGCAGCCAAGATAGATTTACTAGCGGGAGGGCGTATGAGCAGTTCTTC. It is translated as CASSQDRFTSGRAYEQFF.

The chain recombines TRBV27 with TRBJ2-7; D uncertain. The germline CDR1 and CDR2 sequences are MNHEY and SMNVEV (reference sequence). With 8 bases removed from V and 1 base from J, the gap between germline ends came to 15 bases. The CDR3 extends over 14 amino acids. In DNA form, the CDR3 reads TGTGCCAGCCAAACTGTACCGCTATCCTACGAGCAGTACTTC. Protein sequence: CASQTVPLSYEQYF.